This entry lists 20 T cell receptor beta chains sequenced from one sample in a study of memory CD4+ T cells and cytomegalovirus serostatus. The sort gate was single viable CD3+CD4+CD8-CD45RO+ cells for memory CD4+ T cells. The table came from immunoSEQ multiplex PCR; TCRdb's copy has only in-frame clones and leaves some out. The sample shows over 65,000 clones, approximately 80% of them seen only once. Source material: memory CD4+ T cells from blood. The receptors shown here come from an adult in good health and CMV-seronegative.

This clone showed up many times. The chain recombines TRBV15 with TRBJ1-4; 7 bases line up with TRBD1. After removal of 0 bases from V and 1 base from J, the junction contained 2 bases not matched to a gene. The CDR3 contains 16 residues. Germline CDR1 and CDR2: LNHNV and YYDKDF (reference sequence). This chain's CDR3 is CATSRDRQGTNEKLFF. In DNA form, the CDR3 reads TGTGCCACCAGCAGAGATCGACAGGGAACTAATGAAAAACTGTTTTTT.

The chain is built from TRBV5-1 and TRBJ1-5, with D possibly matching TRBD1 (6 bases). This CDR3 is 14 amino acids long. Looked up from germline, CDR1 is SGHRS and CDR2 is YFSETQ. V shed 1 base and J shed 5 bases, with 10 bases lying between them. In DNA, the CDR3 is TGCGCCAGCAGCTTGCGGGCAGGGGATCAGCCCCAGCATTTT. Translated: CASSLRAGDQPQHF.

In nucleotides, the CDR3 is TGTGCCAGCAGCTTTATGTTGACACCAGAGCAGTTCTTC. This translates into CASSFMLTPEQFF. The gene calls are TRBV7-2 and TRBJ2-1; D ambiguous. V was shortened by 3 bases and J by 10 bases, with 13 bases between the two germline ends. The CDR3 contains 13 residues. The germline V gene encodes CDR1 SGHTA and CDR2 FQGNSA.

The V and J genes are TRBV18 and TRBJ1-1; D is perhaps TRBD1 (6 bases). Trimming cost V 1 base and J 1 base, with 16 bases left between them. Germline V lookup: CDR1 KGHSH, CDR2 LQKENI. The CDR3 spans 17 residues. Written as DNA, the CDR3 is TGTGCCAGCTCACCACGGGACAACCGAGCAGGGAACACTGAAGCTTTCTTT. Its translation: CASSPRDNRAGNTEAFF.

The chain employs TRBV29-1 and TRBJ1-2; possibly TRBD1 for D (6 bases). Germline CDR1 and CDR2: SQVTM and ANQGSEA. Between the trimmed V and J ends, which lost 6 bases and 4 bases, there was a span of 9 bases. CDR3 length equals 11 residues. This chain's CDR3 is CSVGQIYGYTF. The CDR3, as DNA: TGCAGCGTCGGACAGATCTATGGCTACACCTTC.

The CDR3 region is CASTLLGAKNIQYF. CDR3 bases: TGTGCCAGCACCCTCTTGGGTGCCAAAAACATTCAGTACTTC. The V and J genes are TRBV7-2 and TRBJ2-4, with unresolved D. This CDR3 has 14 residues. CDR1 and CDR2 (germline): SGHTA, FQGNSA. V lost 7 bases and J lost 1, with 11 bases in between.

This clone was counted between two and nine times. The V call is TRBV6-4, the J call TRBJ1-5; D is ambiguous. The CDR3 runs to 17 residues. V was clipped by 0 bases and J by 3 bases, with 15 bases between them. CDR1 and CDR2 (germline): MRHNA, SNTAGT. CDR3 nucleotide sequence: TGTGCCAGCAGTGACTCGGGAGGACCTTGTATCAATCAGCCCCAGCATTTT. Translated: CASSDSGGPCINQPQHF.

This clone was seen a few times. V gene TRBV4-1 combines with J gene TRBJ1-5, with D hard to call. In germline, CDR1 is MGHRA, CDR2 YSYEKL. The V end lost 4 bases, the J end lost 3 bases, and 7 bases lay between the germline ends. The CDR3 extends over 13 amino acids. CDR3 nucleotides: TGCGCCAGCAGCCTCGGACCCAATCAGCCCCAGCATTTT. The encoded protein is CASSLGPNQPQHF.

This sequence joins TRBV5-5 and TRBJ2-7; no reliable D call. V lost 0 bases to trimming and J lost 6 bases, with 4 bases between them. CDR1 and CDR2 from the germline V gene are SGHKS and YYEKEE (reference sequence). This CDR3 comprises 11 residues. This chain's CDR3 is CASSLGFEQYF. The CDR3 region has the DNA TGTGCCAGCAGCTTGGGGTTCGAGCAGTACTTC.

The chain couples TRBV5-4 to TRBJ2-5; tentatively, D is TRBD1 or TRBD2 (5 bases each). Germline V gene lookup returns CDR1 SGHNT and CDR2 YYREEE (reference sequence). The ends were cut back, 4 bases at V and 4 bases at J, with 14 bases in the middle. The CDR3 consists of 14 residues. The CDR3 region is CASSPPGLAETQYF. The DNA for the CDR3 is TGTGCCAGCAGCCCTCCGGGGCTAGCAGAGACCCAGTACTTC. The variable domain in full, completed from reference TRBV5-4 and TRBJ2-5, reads ETGVTQSPTHLIKTRGQQVTLRCSSQSGHNTVSWYQQALGQGPQFIFQYYREEENGRGNFPPRFSGLQFPNYSSELNVNALELDDSALYLCASSPPGLAETQYFGPGTRLLVL.

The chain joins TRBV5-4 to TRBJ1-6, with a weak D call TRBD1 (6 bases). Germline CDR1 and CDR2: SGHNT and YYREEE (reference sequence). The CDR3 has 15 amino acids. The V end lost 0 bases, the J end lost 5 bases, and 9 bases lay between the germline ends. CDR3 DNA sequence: TGTGCCAGCAGCTTGGACAGGGTAGATAATTCACCCCTCCACTTT. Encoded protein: CASSLDRVDNSPLHF.

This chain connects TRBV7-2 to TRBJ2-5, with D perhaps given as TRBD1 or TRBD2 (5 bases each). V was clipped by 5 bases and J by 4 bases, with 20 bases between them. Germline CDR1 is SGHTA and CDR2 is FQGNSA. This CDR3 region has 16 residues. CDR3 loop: CASSLTPLGAAETQYF. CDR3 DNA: TGTGCCAGCAGCCTAACCCCGCTCGGGGCGGCAGAGACCCAGTACTTC. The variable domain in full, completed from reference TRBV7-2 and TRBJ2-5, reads GAGVSQSPSNKVTEKGKDVELRCDPISGHTALYWYRQSLGQGLEFLIYFQGNSAPDKSGLPSDRFSAERTGGSVSTLTIQRTQQEDSAVYLCASSLTPLGAAETQYFGPGTRLLVL.

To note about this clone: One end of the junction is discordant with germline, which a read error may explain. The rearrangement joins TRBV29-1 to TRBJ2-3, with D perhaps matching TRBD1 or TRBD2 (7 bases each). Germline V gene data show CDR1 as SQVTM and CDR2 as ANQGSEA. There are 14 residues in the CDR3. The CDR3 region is CSGEPGGGADTQYF. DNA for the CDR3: TGCAGCGGTGAACCAGGGGGGGGTGCAGATACGCAGTATTTT.

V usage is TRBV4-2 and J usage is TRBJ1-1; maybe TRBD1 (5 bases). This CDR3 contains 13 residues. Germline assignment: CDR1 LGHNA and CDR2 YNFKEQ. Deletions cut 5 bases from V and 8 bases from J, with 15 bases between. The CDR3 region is CASSFTGLGEAFF. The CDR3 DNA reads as TGTGCCAGCAGCTTTACAGGCTTGGGGGAAGCTTTCTTT.

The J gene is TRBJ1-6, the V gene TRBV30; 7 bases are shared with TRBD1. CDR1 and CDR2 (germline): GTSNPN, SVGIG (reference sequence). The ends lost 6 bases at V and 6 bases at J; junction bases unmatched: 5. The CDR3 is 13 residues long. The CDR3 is CACAGTVNSPLHF. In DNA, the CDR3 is TGTGCCTGCGCCGGGACAGTTAATTCACCCCTCCACTTT.

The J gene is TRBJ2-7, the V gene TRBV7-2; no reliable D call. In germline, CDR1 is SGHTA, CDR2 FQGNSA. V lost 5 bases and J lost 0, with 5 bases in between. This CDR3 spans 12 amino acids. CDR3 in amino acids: CASSISSYEQYF. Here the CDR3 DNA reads TGTGCCAGCAGCATTAGCTCCTACGAGCAGTACTTC.

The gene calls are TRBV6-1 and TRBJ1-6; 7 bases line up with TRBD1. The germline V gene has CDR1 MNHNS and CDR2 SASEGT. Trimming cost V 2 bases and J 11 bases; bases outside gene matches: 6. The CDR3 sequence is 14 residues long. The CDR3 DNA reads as TGTGCCAGCAGTGAAAACAGGGGCGGTACACCCCTCCACTTT. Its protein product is CASSENRGGTPLHF.

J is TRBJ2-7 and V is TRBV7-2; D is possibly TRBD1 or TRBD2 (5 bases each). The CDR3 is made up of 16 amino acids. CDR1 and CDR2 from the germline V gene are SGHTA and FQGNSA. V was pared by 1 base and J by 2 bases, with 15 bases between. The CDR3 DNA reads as TGTGCCAGCAGCTTAGATCGACGGGGCAGGACCTACGAGCAGTACTTC. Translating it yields CASSLDRRGRTYEQYF.

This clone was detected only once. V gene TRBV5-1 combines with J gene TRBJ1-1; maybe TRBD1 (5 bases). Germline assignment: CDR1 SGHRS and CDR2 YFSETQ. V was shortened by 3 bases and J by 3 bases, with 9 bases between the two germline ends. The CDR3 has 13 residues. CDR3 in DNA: TGCGCCAGCAGCTCACTGGGGGACACTGAAGCTTTCTTT. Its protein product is CASSSLGDTEAFF.

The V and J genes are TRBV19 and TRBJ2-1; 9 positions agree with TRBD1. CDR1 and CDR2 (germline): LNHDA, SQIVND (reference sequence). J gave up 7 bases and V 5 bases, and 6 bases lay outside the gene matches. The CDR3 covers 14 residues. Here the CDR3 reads CASSWTGVWNEQFF. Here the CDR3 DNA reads TGTGCCAGTAGTTGGACAGGGGTCTGGAATGAGCAGTTCTTC.